The rows below give T cell receptor beta chains drawn from one sample of a study of CD8 T cells in ankylosing spondylitis. Each CDR3 protein gets one entry after TCRdb re-called the 5' RACE reads with MiXCR. Of 250,000 to 350,000 distinct CDR3 sequences in the sample, about a fifth are singletons; the top ten hold about 4%. Material for sequencing was blood, either unsorted or a sorted T cell fraction (not recorded which). The origin of the receptors is a female donor with ankylosing spondylitis or in good health (not recorded which). Both conserved end residues are part of each CDR3. The order of the fields is clone size, D gene, J gene, V gene, CDR3 protein, CDR3 DNA. D genes are given only for firm matches. Clone size is stated in some rows and not others, as once, few, many or a class when expanded.

. . TRBJ2-3 TRBV12-3/TRBV12-4 CASSLEGGADTQYF TGTGCCAGCAGTTTAGAGGGAGGCGCAGATACGCAGTATTTT
. . TRBJ2-6 TRBV6-2/TRBV6-3 CASTHGGSGANVLTF TGTGCCAGCACCCACGGGGGCTCTGGGGCCAACGTCCTGACTTTC
few . TRBJ2-1 TRBV5-5 CASSLIRNEQFF TGTGCCAGCAGCTTGATAAGAAATGAGCAGTTCTTC
. TRBD1 TRBJ2-7 TRBV10-3 CAIAVGTGGAYEQYF TGTGCCATCGCTGTCGGGACAGGGGGAGCCTACGAGCAGTACTTC
few . TRBJ2-1 TRBV12-5 CASGLVPVNEQFF TGTGCTAGTGGTTTGGTACCGGTGAATGAGCAGTTCTTC
. . TRBJ1-3 TRBV6-5 CASSYTPQGRSGNTIYF TGTGCCAGCAGTTACACACCGCAGGGGCGCTCTGGAAACACCATATATTTT
few TRBD1 TRBJ2-6 TRBV2 CASTLGWTGGLLGANVLTF TGTGCCAGCACCCTTGGATGGACAGGGGGCTTGTTAGGGGCCAACGTCCTGACTTTC
. TRBD2 TRBJ2-4 TRBV6-5 CASSYEASGKNIQYF TGTGCCAGCAGTTACGAGGCTAGCGGGAAAAACATTCAGTACTTC
many TRBD2 TRBJ2-7 TRBV29-1 CSVLAGGSYEQYF TGCAGCGTATTAGCGGGAGGTTCCTACGAGCAGTACTTC
few . TRBJ1-5 TRBV5-1 CASSPGAEANQPQHF TGCGCCAGCAGCCCCGGGGCGGAGGCCAATCAGCCCCAGCATTTT
many . TRBJ1-1 TRBV7-9 CASSLAGSGREAFF TGTGCCAGCAGCTTAGCGGGGTCAGGGAGGGAAGCTTTCTTT